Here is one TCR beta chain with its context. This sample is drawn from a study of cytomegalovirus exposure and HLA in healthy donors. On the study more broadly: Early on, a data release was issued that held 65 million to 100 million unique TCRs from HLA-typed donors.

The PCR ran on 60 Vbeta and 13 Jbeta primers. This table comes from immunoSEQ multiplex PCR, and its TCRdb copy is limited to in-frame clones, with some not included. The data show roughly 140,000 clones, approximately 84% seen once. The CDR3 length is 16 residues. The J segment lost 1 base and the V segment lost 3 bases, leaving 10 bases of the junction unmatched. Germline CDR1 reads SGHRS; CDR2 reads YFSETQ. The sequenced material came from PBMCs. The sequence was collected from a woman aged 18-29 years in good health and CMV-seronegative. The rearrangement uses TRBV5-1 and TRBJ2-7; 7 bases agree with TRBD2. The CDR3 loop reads CASSSGLGGRSYEQYF. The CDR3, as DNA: TGCGCCAGCAGCTCAGGATTGGGGGGGAGATCCTACGAGCAGTACTTC.